This T cell receptor beta chain was identified during a study of blood T cell repertoires in COVID-19. For the study at large: Acute and convalescent COVID-19 samples came from the United States, Italy and Spain. Sources were T cells, B-cell-depleted T cells, or PBMCs; the material itself was cDNA or gDNA.

Patients of the Seattle cohort, enrolled during active infection, were followed longitudinally. Methods used by the authors: Counts of nucleated cells, estimated from reference gene primer amplification, were obtained. Profiling relied on immunoSEQ multiplex PCR, and the TCRdb table lists in-frame clones only, not all of them. From that table come the V and J calls and clone size; the DNA was used to work out D and trimming. The sample has 150,000 or so clones; 83% are singletons. CDR1 is LNHNV and CDR2 is YYDKDF in the germline V gene (reference sequence). This CDR3 has 14 residues. The V and J ends lost 4 bases and 8 bases, in that order; junction bases with no gene match: 5.

This chain links TRBV15 with TRBJ1-6; 7 bases align to TRBD1. This sequence originates from a woman aged 60 to 75 with COVID-19, enrolled during active disease. Material: peripheral blood. The CDR3: CATSTQTGDSPLHF. For the CDR3, the DNA is TGTGCCACCAGCACCCAAACAGGGGATTCACCCCTCCACTTT. Variable domain in full (rest from reference TRBV15 and TRBJ1-6): DAMVIQNPRYQVTQFGKPVTLSCSQTLNHNVMYWYQQKSSQAPKLLFHYYDKDFNNEADTPDNFQSRRPNTSFCFLDIRSPGLGDTAMYLCATSTQTGDSPLHFGNGTRLTVT.